This is a list of T cell receptor beta chains from one sample in a study of neurological immune-mediated disorders. TCRdb re-called the 5' RACE reads with MiXCR, one entry per CDR3 protein. The sample has approximately 37,000 distinct CDR3 sequences, 3% to 4.5% seen once. The sequenced sample consisted of PBMCs. The source of these receptors is a young man with multiple sclerosis. CDR3s include the opening cysteine and the closing phenylalanine or tryptophan. A D gene is named only where the DNA matches it firmly. Only some rows state a clone size, as once, few, many or a class for expanded clones.

size,D,J,V,length,CDR3,DNA
many,TRBD2,TRBJ2-3,TRBV11-2,15,CASRKSGGVPDTQYF,TGTGCCAGCAGGAAAAGCGGGGGGGTGCCAGATACGCAGTATTTT
many,-,TRBJ1-1,TRBV20-1,11,CSARGPVEAFF,TGCAGTGCTAGAGGACCGGTGGAAGCTTTCTTT
many,-,TRBJ2-2,TRBV4-3,15,CASSHLDKGAGELFF,TGCGCCAGCAGCCATCTGGACAAAGGCGCCGGGGAGCTGTTTTTT
many,-,TRBJ2-1,TRBV10-3,15,CAISEFGQRYNEQFF,TGTGCCATCAGTGAGTTTGGACAGAGATACAATGAGCAGTTCTTC
many,-,TRBJ2-7,TRBV20-1,14,CSASSGANTYEQYF,TGCAGTGCTAGTTCCGGGGCCAATACCTACGAGCAGTACTTC
many,-,TRBJ1-2,TRBV12-3/TRBV12-4,14,CASRLAGTGRGYTF,TGTGCCAGCAGACTGGCCGGGACGGGGAGAGGCTACACCTTC
-,TRBD2,TRBJ2-2,TRBV20-1,13,CSAMLAGTGELFF,TGCAGTGCTATGTTAGCGGGGACCGGGGAGCTGTTTTTT
many,TRBD1,TRBJ1-5,TRBV20-1,15,CSATPGQGVYQPQHF,TGCAGTGCTACCCCGGGACAGGGGGTTTATCAGCCCCAGCATTTT
many,-,TRBJ2-1,TRBV12-3/TRBV12-4,16,CASSLSVGVAHNEQFF,TGTGCCAGCAGTTTAAGCGTTGGGGTTGCACACAATGAGCAGTTCTTC
many,-,TRBJ2-2,TRBV9,15,CASSLTRARTGELFF,TGTGCCAGCAGCCTTACGAGGGCCCGAACCGGGGAGCTGTTTTTT
many,TRBD2,TRBJ2-3,TRBV5-6,15,CASSPTSGGADTQYF,TGTGCCAGCAGCCCGACTAGCGGGGGGGCTGATACGCAGTATTTT
many,-,TRBJ2-7,TRBV7-2,13,CASSLNRRAEQYF,TGTGCCAGCAGCTTAAATAGACGGGCCGAGCAGTACTTC
many,TRBD1,TRBJ1-2,TRBV25-1,12,CASSLTGYGYTF,TGTGCCAGCAGCCTGACAGGGTATGGCTACACCTTC
many,-,TRBJ1-1,TRBV7-3,16,CASSLSGRENIAEAFF,TGTGCCAGCAGCTTATCCGGACGGGAAAACATTGCTGAAGCTTTCTTT
many,-,TRBJ2-7,TRBV20-1,12,CSAWRGGYEQYF,TGCAGTGCTTGGAGAGGCGGCTACGAGCAGTACTTC
many,-,TRBJ2-7,TRBV7-2,17,CASSLGGLWRPGDEQYF,TGTGCCAGCAGCTTAGGAGGACTGTGGCGGCCGGGGGACGAGCAGTACTTC
few,-,TRBJ2-5,TRBV6-5,13,CASRTTGTETQYF,TGTGCCAGCAGAACCACAGGGACAGAGACCCAGTACTTC
many,-,TRBJ1-3,TRBV12-3/TRBV12-4,14,CASNPTLAGNTIYF,TGTGCCAGCAACCCGACCCTGGCTGGAAACACCATATATTTT
many,-,TRBJ1-1,TRBV12-3/TRBV12-4,14,CASSLKGYGVEAFF,TGTGCCAGCAGTTTAAAGGGGTACGGGGTAGAAGCTTTCTTT
medium-sized,TRBD1,TRBJ1-2,TRBV6-5,17,CASSRQGKTLASYGYTF,TGTGCCAGCAGCCGACAGGGGAAAACACTAGCTAGCTATGGCTACACCTTC
many,TRBD2,TRBJ2-6,TRBV11-3,15,CASSRGDSGANVLTF,TGTGCCAGCAGCCGGGGGGACTCTGGGGCCAACGTCCTGACTTTC
few,-,TRBJ2-2,TRBV12-3/TRBV12-4,14,CASHRNRNTGELFF,TGTGCCAGCCACCGGAACAGGAACACCGGGGAGCTGTTTTTT
many,-,TRBJ1-5,TRBV6-2/TRBV6-3,13,CASSSGSYQPQHF,TGTGCCAGCAGCTCAGGGAGCTATCAGCCCCAGCATTTT
many,TRBD1,TRBJ1-1,TRBV29-1,12,CSGQGEDTEAFF,TGCAGCGGACAGGGCGAAGACACTGAAGCTTTCTTT
many,-,TRBJ2-5,TRBV7-6,13,CASSLEAKETQYF,TGTGCCAGCAGCTTAGAGGCAAAAGAGACCCAGTACTTC
many,TRBD2,TRBJ2-3,TRBV28,17,CASSSPFGLASTDTQYF,TGTGCCAGCAGTTCCCCTTTCGGACTAGCGAGCACAGATACGCAGTATTTT
many,TRBD1,TRBJ2-7,TRBV20-1,13,CSAWTGGTYEQYF,TGCAGTGCCTGGACAGGGGGCACCTACGAGCAGTACTTC
many,TRBD1,TRBJ1-1,TRBV5-1,14,CASSPQRGLTEAFF,TGCGCCAGCAGCCCTCAGAGGGGGCTCACTGAAGCTTTCTTT
many,-,TRBJ1-1,TRBV4-1,13,CASSQDYSGAAFF,TGCGCCAGCAGCCAAGATTATTCCGGGGCGGCTTTCTTT
few,-,TRBJ1-1,TRBV7-9,14,CASSLRDSDTEAFF,TGTGCCAGCAGCCTGCGGGACTCTGACACTGAAGCTTTCTTT
many,-,TRBJ2-3,TRBV20-1,15,CSARQVTLNGHTQYF,TGCAGTGCCAGACAGGTCACCTTGAACGGTCATACGCAGTATTTT
medium-sized,TRBD1,TRBJ2-1,TRBV5-1,15,CASSQPGQGANEQFF,TGCGCCAGCAGTCAGCCGGGACAGGGGGCCAATGAGCAGTTCTTC
many,-,TRBJ2-7,TRBV7-9,13,CASSLRGADEQYF,TGTGCCAGCAGCTTAAGGGGCGCCGACGAGCAGTACTTC
many,-,TRBJ2-3,TRBV12-3/TRBV12-4,11,CASSLKDTQYF,TGTGCCAGCAGTTTAAAAGATACGCAGTATTTT
many,-,TRBJ2-7,TRBV6-5,17,CASRPRHSPRGVHEQYF,TGTGCCAGCAGGCCCCGTCACTCCCCAAGAGGAGTCCACGAGCAGTACTTC
few,-,TRBJ1-1,TRBV6-5,13,CASSYNRDAEAFF,TGTGCCAGCAGTTATAACAGGGACGCTGAAGCTTTCTTT
many,TRBD2,TRBJ2-1,TRBV11-2,16,CASSKSGLAGGNEQFF,TGTGCCAGCAGCAAATCCGGACTAGCGGGGGGAAATGAGCAGTTCTTC
many,-,TRBJ1-1,TRBV5-1,14,CASSSDPGVTEAFF,TGCGCCAGCAGCTCGGACCCGGGGGTGACTGAAGCTTTCTTT
few,-,TRBJ2-7,TRBV29-1,13,CSVSVGQGSEQYF,TGCAGCGTTAGTGTCGGGCAGGGCTCCGAGCAGTACTTC
-,-,TRBJ1-6,TRBV12-3/TRBV12-4,13,CASSSQSGSPLHF,TGTGCCAGCAGTTCTCAGTCTGGTTCACCCCTCCACTTT
-,-,TRBJ2-3,TRBV12-2,16,CASRFLGPAGVNTKYF,TGTGCAAGTCGCTTCCTCGGCCCGGCCGGGGTGAATACGAAGTATTTT
many,TRBD2,TRBJ2-5,TRBV5-1,15,CASSYSGAEKETQYF,TGCGCCAGCAGTTATAGCGGGGCGGAGAAAGAGACCCAGTACTTC
many,-,TRBJ2-3,TRBV20-1,14,CSAREKGPTDTQYF,TGCAGTGCTAGAGAGAAGGGGCCCACAGATACGCAGTATTTT
-,-,TRBJ2-3,TRBV7-9,14,CASSPSRRADSQYF,TGTGCCAGCTCCCCTTCGCGGAGGGCAGATTCGCAGTATTTT
many,-,TRBJ2-2,TRBV10-3,12,CAISLDGGELFF,TGTGCCATCAGTTTGGATGGCGGGGAGCTGTTTTTT
-,-,TRBJ1-5,TRBV27,13,CASSLNTSQPQHF,TGTGCCAGCAGTCTCAATACTAGTCAGCCCCAGCATTTT
many,-,TRBJ2-2,TRBV29-1,13,CSFAVPTTGELFF,TGCAGTTTCGCGGTCCCAACCACCGGGGAGCTGTTTTTT
many,-,TRBJ2-7,TRBV4-3,13,CASSQDLRYEQYF,TGCGCCAGCAGCCAAGACCTTAGATACGAGCAGTACTTC
many,-,TRBJ1-4,TRBV6-5,17,CASSYSREGSGREKLFF,TGTGCCAGCAGTTACTCCCGGGAGGGATCGGGGCGCGAAAAACTGTTTTTT
few,-,TRBJ1-5,TRBV6-6,16,CASREYAGLGNQPQHF,TGTGCCAGCAGAGAGTATGCCGGGCTAGGGAATCAGCCCCAGCATTTT
-,TRBD1,TRBJ1-1,TRBV6-1,12,CASGQGGTEAFF,TGTGCCAGTGGACAGGGTGGCACTGAAGCTTTCTTT
many,-,TRBJ2-7,TRBV20-1,11,CSAGVLGEQYF,TGCAGTGCTGGGGTACTTGGGGAGCAGTACTTC
many,TRBD1,TRBJ1-1,TRBV5-1,15,CASSLAVTGGSGAFF,TGCGCCAGCAGCTTGGCGGTGACAGGGGGCTCGGGAGCTTTCTTT
many,-,TRBJ2-1,TRBV5-1,16,CASSLEPRLVYNEQFF,TGCGCCAGCAGCTTGGAGCCGAGACTAGTCTACAATGAGCAGTTCTTC
many,TRBD1,TRBJ1-6,TRBV5-1,14,CASSFQQGHSPLHF,TGCGCCAGCAGCTTCCAACAGGGGCATTCACCCCTCCACTTT